The next 27 T cell receptor beta chains were all read from a single sample in a study of control samples from healthy donors and cancer patients. TCRdb's table, derived via immunoSEQ multiplex PCR, lists solely in-frame clones and lacks some. The profile shows approximately 110,000 clones, about 89% of them singletons. The sample consisted of blood. Every receptor here comes from a woman under 30 in good health.

The genes are TRBV7-9 and TRBJ2-7; D unclear. The CDR3 contains 14 residues. Germline V gene sequence: CDR1 SEHNR, CDR2 FQNEAQ (reference sequence). V gave up 3 bases and J gave up 3 bases, with 12 bases separating them. The CDR3 DNA reads TGTGCCAGCAGCTTTACTGTTAGTGGCTACGAGCAGTACTTC. Protein sequence: CASSFTVSGYEQYF.

The chain is built from TRBV6-2 or TRBV6-3 and TRBJ1-6; D is ambiguous. This CDR3 has 14 amino acids. Trimming removed 1 base at V and 8 bases at J, with 9 bases between. Germline V gives CDR1 MNHEY, CDR2 SVGEGT. The CDR3, as DNA: TGTGCCAGCAGTTACTGGGCTTGGGATTCACCCCTCCACTTT. Its protein is CASSYWAWDSPLHF.

The gene calls are TRBV15 and TRBJ1-4; D not resolved. V lost 1 base, J lost 4 bases, and 4 bases lay in between. Germline V CDR1 and CDR2: LNHNV, YYDKDF (reference sequence). The CDR3 has 13 amino acids. CDR3 nucleotide sequence: TGTGCCACCAGCAGAGGGAGTAATGAAAAACTGTTTTTT. Translation: CATSRGSNEKLFF.

This sequence joins TRBV10-1 and TRBJ2-7; 7 bases are shared with TRBD2. Germline V gene lookup returns CDR1 WNHNN and CDR2 SYGVQD (reference sequence). The CDR3 loop spans 15 amino acids. The J segment lost 2 bases and the V segment lost 4 bases, leaving 8 bases of the junction unmatched. CDR3 amino acids: CASSVKGLVAYEQYF. Written as DNA, the CDR3 is TGCGCCAGCAGTGTGAAAGGACTAGTTGCCTACGAGCAGTACTTC.

This rearrangement joins TRBV6-1 to TRBJ2-7, with 8 bases matching TRBD1. CDR1 MNHNS and CDR2 SASEGT come from the germline V gene. This CDR3 has 14 amino acids. J was trimmed by 4 bases and V by 2 bases; bases with no gene match: 4. CDR3 in DNA: TGTGCCAGCAGTGAATCGGGACAGGTATACGAGCAGTACTTC. It yields the protein CASSESGQVYEQYF.

This rearrangement joins TRBV5-1 to TRBJ2-5; 13 bases map to TRBD2. In germline, CDR1 is SGHRS, CDR2 YFSETQ. The CDR3 is 18 amino acids. After removal of 4 bases from V and 5 bases from J, the junction contained 14 bases not matched to a gene. The chain's CDR3 is CASSQLKLGTSGAETQYF. The CDR3 DNA reads as TGCGCCAGCAGCCAGCTGAAGCTCGGGACTAGCGGGGCTGAGACCCAGTACTTC.

This clone occurred a few times. Compared with germline, one end of the junction differs, possibly owing to a read error. In nucleotides, the CDR3 is TGTGCCAGCTGTGACGGTTCCTACGAGCAGTACTTC. Translating it yields CASCDGSYEQYF. The chain couples TRBV2 to TRBJ2-7; D unresolved. Germline V gene lookup returns CDR1 SNHLY and CDR2 FYNNEI. The CDR3 totals 12 residues.

The chain has TRBV4-3 and TRBJ1-6, with D possibly TRBD1 on 6 matching bases. V lost 1 base and J lost 5, with 18 bases in between. CDR1 is LGHNA and CDR2 is YSLEER in the germline V gene. The CDR3 extends over 18 amino acids. The CDR3 protein is CASSQVGAARVNNSPLHF. The CDR3 DNA follows: TGCGCCAGCAGCCAAGTGGGGGCGGCCAGGGTAAATAATTCACCCCTCCACTTT.

This clone was seen a single time. The chain uses TRBV4-3 and TRBJ2-7, with TRBD2 identical over 8 bases. CDR1 and CDR2 (germline): LGHNA, YSLEER. The CDR3 has 15 amino acids. Trimming took 4 bases from V and 4 from J; bases not matched to a gene: 9. CDR3 amino acids: CASSPLAGRTYEQYF. CDR3 nucleotide sequence: TGCGCCAGCAGCCCGTTAGCGGGAAGGACATACGAGCAGTACTTC.

V and J are TRBV27 and TRBJ2-3; D gene uncertain. CDR1 and CDR2 from the germline V gene are MNHEY and SMNVEV (reference sequence). The CDR3 sequence is 13 residues long. V lost 6 bases and J lost 2, with 9 bases in between. CDR3 sequence (DNA): TGTGCCAGCAGCATTGACCACACAGATACGCAGTATTTT. Encoded protein: CASSIDHTDTQYF.

The genes are TRBV19 and TRBJ2-3; 7 nucleotides match TRBD1. Per the germline V gene, CDR1 is LNHDA and CDR2 is SQIVND (reference sequence). This CDR3 comprises 14 residues. V lost 10 bases to trimming and J lost 1 base; unmatched junction nucleotides: 8. The CDR3 loop reads CATHLGGGTDTQYF. The CDR3 DNA reads TGTGCCACTCACCTAGGGGGCGGCACAGATACGCAGTATTTT.

In its sample, this clone was seen a few times. J is TRBJ2-3 and V is TRBV14; D call uncertain. Germline V gene data show CDR1 as SGHDN and CDR2 as FVKESK. This CDR3 is 14 amino acids long. Trimming stripped 1 base from V and 2 bases from J, with 7 bases between. CDR3 nucleotide sequence: TGTGCCAGCAGCCAAGTTGGTGTCACAGATACGCAGTATTTT. Residues: CASSQVGVTDTQYF.

This sequence joins TRBV12-2 and TRBJ2-1; the table's D gene call, TRBD2, was not cross checked with the DNA. TRBV12-2 is described as a pseudogene. The CDR3 contains 17 residues. The CDR3 DNA sequence: TGTGCAAGTCGCTTAGGCCTTAAAGCGGGAGGCCATAATGAGCAGTTCTTC. It specifies CASRLGLKAGGHNEQFF.

A few counts support this clone. One end of the junction is discordant with germline, which a read error may explain. Other nucleotide sequences from this sample produce the same CDR3. V and J are TRBV5-6 and TRBJ2-2, with D perhaps given as TRBD1 or TRBD2 (5 bases each). CDR1 and CDR2 from the germline V gene are SGHDT and YYEEEE. This CDR3 comprises 15 residues. The CDR3 DNA reads TGTGCCCGCAGCGCAACCCCGGGACGCCCCGGGGAGCTGTTTTTT. It yields the protein CARSATPGRPGELFF.

This sequence joins TRBV2 and TRBJ1-2, with D unresolved. The CDR3 has 14 amino acids. V was clipped by 8 bases and J by 4 bases, with 17 bases between them. Germline CDR1 is SNHLY and CDR2 is FYNNEI. CDR3 in DNA: TGTGCCAGCGCCGGACCCCGGGCCGGCTATGGCTACACCTTC. It is translated as CASAGPRAGYGYTF.

V usage is TRBV28 and J usage is TRBJ2-7, with TRBD1 identical over 7 bases. There are 15 residues in the CDR3. Germline CDR1 and CDR2: MDHEN and SYDVKM. J was trimmed by 5 bases and V by 7 bases; bases with no gene match: 14. The CDR3 region has the DNA TGTGCCAGCACCGACCCGACAGGGCTTAGCCACGAGCAGTACTTC. Translation: CASTDPTGLSHEQYF.

V usage is TRBV4-1 and J usage is TRBJ2-7; no firm D call. V dropped 4 bases and J dropped 7 bases, with 23 bases sitting between them. Germline V gene sequence: CDR1 MGHRA, CDR2 YSYEKL. The CDR3 runs 16 residues. The CDR3 protein is CASSPEWLVTLMEQYF. The CDR3 DNA reads TGCGCCAGCAGCCCAGAATGGCTAGTGACCTTAATGGAGCAGTACTTC.

This chain connects TRBV5-4 to TRBJ1-1; a possible D gene is TRBD1 (6 bases). The germline V gene has CDR1 SGHNT and CDR2 YYREEE (reference sequence). The CDR3 extends over 16 amino acids. Trimming took 2 bases from V and 0 from J, leaving 14 bases between them. The CDR3 nucleotides are TGTGCCAGCAGCTTAGGGGGGGAAGAATTGAACACTGAAGCTTTCTTT. This translates into CASSLGGEELNTEAFF.

V is TRBV7-9 and J is TRBJ1-1; a weak D match, TRBD1 (6 bases). V shed 0 bases and J shed 0 bases, with 11 bases lying between them. This CDR3 contains 16 residues. CDR1 is SEHNR, CDR2 FQNEAQ, per germline (reference sequence). CDR3 residues: CASSLANWGLNTEAFF. For the CDR3, the DNA is TGTGCCAGCAGCTTAGCGAACTGGGGGCTGAACACTGAAGCTTTCTTT.

The gene calls are TRBV7-9 and TRBJ2-7; 8 bases fit TRBD2. Trimming took 5 bases from V and 3 from J; bases not matched to a gene: 12. The CDR3 consists of 16 residues. The germline V gene encodes CDR1 SEHNR and CDR2 FQNEAQ (reference sequence). The CDR3 spells CASSPPGGPGGYEQYF. In DNA, the CDR3 is TGTGCCAGCAGCCCGCCGGGAGGGCCCGGAGGCTACGAGCAGTACTTC.

The chain has TRBV28 and TRBJ2-4; 8 positions agree with TRBD2. CDR3 length: 17 amino acids. J gave up 6 bases and V 5 bases, and 15 bases lay outside the gene matches. Germline V gives CDR1 MDHEN, CDR2 SYDVKM. CDR3 region: CASSPASLIAGINIQYF. The CDR3 DNA sequence: TGTGCCAGCAGTCCTGCCAGCCTTATAGCGGGGATAAACATTCAGTACTTC.

This chain joins TRBV18 and TRBJ1-1; TRBD1 matches 10 bases. The germline V gene has CDR1 KGHSH and CDR2 LQKENI. V was pared by 1 base and J by 3 bases, with 2 bases of the junction left unmatched. This CDR3 is 15 amino acids long. The CDR3 here is CASSPRDRGYTEAFF. The CDR3 nucleotides are TGTGCCAGCTCACCACGGGACAGGGGATACACTGAAGCTTTCTTT.

This chain joins TRBV9 and TRBJ2-3, with D maybe TRBD1 (6 bases). CDR3 size: 14 residues. With 6 bases removed from V and 1 base from J, the gap between germline ends came to 12 bases. Germline-derived CDR1 and CDR2 are SGDLS and YYNGEE. In DNA, the CDR3 is TGTGCCAGCAATCGACAGGCCGGCACAGATACGCAGTATTTT. This gives the protein CASNRQAGTDTQYF.

V is TRBV28 and J is TRBJ1-6, with D unresolved. V was shortened by 5 bases and J by 6 bases, with 8 bases between the two germline ends. The CDR3 covers 13 residues. Germline V gives CDR1 MDHEN, CDR2 SYDVKM. The CDR3 DNA follows: TGTGCCAGCAGTCCCCCGCTTAATTCACCCCTCCACTTT. Translating it yields CASSPPLNSPLHF.

The chain carries TRBV7-8 and TRBJ2-4; 11 bases agree with TRBD2. The CDR3 sequence is 17 residues long. Trimming removed 1 base from V and 2 bases from J; junction bases left unmatched: 4. Per germline, CDR1 SGHVS and CDR2 FQNEAQ. The CDR3 sequence: CASSLVLAGGSKNIQYF. In DNA form, the CDR3 reads TGTGCCAGCAGCTTAGTCCTAGCGGGAGGTTCCAAAAACATTCAGTACTTC.

The chain is built from TRBV18 and TRBJ2-7; the match to TRBD2 covers 10 bases. The germline V gene has CDR1 KGHSH and CDR2 LQKENI. V lost 6 bases to trimming and J lost 4 bases; unmatched junction nucleotides: 6. There are 14 residues in the CDR3. The CDR3 sequence: CASSKSSGSYEQYF. The CDR3, as DNA: TGTGCCAGCTCGAAGTCTAGCGGGAGTTACGAGCAGTACTTC.

The gene calls are TRBV6-6 and TRBJ1-3, with D unresolved. Per germline, CDR1 MNHNY and CDR2 SVGAGI (reference sequence). This CDR3 comprises 13 residues. V dropped 7 bases and J dropped 2 bases, with 9 bases sitting between them. For the CDR3, the DNA is TGTGCCAGCATCGGGGAGACTGGAAACACCATATATTTT. This translates into CASIGETGNTIYF.